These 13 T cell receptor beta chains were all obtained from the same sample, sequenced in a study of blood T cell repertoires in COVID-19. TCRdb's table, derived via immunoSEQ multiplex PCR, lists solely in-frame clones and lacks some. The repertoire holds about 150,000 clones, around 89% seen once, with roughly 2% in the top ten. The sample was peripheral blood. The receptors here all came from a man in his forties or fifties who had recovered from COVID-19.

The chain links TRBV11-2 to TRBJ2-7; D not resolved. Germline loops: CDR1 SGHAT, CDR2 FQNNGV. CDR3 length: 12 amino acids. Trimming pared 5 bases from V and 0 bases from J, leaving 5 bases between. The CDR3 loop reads CASSESSYEQYF. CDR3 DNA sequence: TGTGCCAGCAGCGAGAGCTCCTACGAGCAGTACTTC. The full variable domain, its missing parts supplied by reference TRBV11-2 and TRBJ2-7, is EAGVAQSPRYKIIEKRQSVAFWCNPISGHATLYWYQQILGQGPKLLIQFQNNGVVDDSQLPKDRFSAERLKGVDSTLKIQPAKLEDSAVYLCASSESSYEQYFGPGTRLTVT.

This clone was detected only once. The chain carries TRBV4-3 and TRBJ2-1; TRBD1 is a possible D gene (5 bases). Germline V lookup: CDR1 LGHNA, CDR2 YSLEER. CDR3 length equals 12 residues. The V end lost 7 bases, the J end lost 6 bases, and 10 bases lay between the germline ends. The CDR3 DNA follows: TGCGCCAGCAAGGGGTACCGCAATGAGCAGTTCTTC. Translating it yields CASKGYRNEQFF.

CDR3 nucleotides: TGTGCCAGCAGCCAGCCGGCGGGCCTCGACCCGGGGGAGCTGTTTTTT. This translates into CASSQPAGLDPGELFF. The chain couples TRBV7-9 to TRBJ2-2, with D maybe TRBD2 (5 bases). Per the germline V gene, CDR1 is SEHNR and CDR2 is FQNEAQ (reference sequence). V was clipped by 5 bases and J by 8 bases, with 21 bases between them. This CDR3 region has 16 residues.

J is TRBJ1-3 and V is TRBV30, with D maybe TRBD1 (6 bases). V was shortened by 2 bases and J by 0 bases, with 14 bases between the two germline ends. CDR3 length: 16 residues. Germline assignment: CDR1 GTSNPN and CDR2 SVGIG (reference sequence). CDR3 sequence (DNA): TGTGCCTGGAGTAGGACAGCCAGATCCTCTGGAAACACCATATATTTT. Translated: CAWSRTARSSGNTIYF.

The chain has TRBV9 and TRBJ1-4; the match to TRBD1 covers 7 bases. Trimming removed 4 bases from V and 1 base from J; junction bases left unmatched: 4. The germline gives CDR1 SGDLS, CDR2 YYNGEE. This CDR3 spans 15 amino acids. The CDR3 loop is CASSPRQGTNEKLFF. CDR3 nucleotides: TGTGCCAGCAGCCCACGACAGGGAACTAATGAAAAACTGTTTTTT.

As DNA, the CDR3 is TGTGCCAGCAGTTCCCCTACAGGGAAATGGGCAGATACGCAGTATTTT. It codes for CASSSPTGKWADTQYF. The chain recombines TRBV11-2 with TRBJ2-3; a weak D match, TRBD1 (6 bases). V lost 6 bases to trimming and J lost 4 bases, with 20 bases between them. Germline assignment: CDR1 SGHAT and CDR2 FQNNGV. The CDR3 sequence is 16 residues long.

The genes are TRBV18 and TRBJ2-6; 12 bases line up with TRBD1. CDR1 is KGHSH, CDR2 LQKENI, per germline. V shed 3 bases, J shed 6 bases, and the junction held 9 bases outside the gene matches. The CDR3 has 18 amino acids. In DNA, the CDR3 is TGTGCCAGCTCACCGAGGGGACAGGGGGCAACTACGGCCAACGTCCTGACTTTC. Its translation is CASSPRGQGATTANVLTF.

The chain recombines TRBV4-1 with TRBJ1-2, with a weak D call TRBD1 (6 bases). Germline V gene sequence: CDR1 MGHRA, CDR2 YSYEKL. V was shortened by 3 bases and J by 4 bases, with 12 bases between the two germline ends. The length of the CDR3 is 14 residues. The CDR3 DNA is TGCGCCAGCAGCCAGTCGACAGGTTCCTATGGCTACACCTTC. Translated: CASSQSTGSYGYTF.

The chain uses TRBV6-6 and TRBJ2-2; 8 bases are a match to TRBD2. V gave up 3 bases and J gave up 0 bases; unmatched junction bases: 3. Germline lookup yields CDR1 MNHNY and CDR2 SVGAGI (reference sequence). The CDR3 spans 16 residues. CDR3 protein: CASSYTSGSNTGELFF. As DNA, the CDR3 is TGTGCCAGCAGTTATACTAGCGGCTCGAACACCGGGGAGCTGTTTTTT.

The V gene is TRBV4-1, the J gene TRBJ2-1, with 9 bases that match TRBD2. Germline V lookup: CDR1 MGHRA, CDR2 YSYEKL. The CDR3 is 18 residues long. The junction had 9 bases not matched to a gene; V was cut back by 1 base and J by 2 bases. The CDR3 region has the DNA TGCGCCAGCAGCCAAGTCGCGAGGGCGGGGGGGCCCTACAATGAGCAGTTCTTC. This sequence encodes CASSQVARAGGPYNEQFF.

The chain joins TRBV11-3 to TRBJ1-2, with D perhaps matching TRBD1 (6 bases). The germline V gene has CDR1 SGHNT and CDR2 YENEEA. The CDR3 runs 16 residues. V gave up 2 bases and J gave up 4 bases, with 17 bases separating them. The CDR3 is CASSLTQGNLFYGYTF. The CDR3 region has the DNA TGTGCCAGCAGCTTAACTCAGGGGAACCTCTTCTATGGCTACACCTTC.

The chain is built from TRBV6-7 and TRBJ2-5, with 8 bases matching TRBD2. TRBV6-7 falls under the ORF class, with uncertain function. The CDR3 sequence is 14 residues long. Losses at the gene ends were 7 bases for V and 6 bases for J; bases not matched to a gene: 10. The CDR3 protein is CASMGREVNKTQYF. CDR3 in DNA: TGTGCCAGCATGGGGCGGGAGGTGAATAAGACCCAGTACTTC.

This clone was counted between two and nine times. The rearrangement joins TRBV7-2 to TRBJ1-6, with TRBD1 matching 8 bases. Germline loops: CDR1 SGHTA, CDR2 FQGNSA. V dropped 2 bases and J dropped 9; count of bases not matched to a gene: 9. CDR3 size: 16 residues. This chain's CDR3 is CASSLIAGGMGSPLHF. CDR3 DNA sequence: TGTGCCAGCAGCTTAATAGCAGGGGGCATGGGTTCACCCCTCCACTTT. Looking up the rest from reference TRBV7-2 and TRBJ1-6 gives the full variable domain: GAGVSQSPSNKVTEKGKDVELRCDPISGHTALYWYRQSLGQGLEFLIYFQGNSAPDKSGLPSDRFSAERTGGSVSTLTIQRTQQEDSAVYLCASSLIAGGMGSPLHFGNGTRLTVT.